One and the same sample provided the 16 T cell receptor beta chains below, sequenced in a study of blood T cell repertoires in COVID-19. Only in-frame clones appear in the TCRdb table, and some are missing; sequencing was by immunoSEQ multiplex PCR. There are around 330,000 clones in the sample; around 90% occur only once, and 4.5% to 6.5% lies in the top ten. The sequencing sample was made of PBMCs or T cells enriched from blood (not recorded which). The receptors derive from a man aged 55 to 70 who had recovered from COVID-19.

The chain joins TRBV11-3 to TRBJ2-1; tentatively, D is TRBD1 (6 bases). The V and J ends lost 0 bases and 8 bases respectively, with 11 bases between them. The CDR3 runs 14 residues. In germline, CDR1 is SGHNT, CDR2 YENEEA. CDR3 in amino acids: CASSLDRGRHEQFF. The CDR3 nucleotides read TGTGCCAGCAGCTTAGACAGGGGTCGACATGAGCAGTTCTTC.

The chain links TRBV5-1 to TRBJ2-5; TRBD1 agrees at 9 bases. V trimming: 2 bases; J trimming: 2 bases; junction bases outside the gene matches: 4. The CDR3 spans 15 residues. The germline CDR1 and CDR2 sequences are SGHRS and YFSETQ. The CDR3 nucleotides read TGCGCCAGCAGCTTAGCGACAGGGGGACAAGAGACCCAGTACTTC. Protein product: CASSLATGGQETQYF.

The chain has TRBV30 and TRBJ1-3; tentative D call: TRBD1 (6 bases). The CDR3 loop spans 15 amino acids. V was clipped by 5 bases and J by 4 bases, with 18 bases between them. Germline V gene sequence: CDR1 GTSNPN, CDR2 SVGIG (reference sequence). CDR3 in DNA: TGTGCCTGGTCCCCCCCAGGGGCTTGGGGAAACACCATATATTTT. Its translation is CAWSPPGAWGNTIYF. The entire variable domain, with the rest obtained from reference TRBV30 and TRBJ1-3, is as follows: SQTIHQWPATLVQPVGSPLSLECTVEGTSNPNLYWYRQAAGRGLQLLFYSVGIGQISSEVPQNLSASRPQDRQFILSSKKLLLSDSGFYLCAWSPPGAWGNTIYFGEGSWLTVV.

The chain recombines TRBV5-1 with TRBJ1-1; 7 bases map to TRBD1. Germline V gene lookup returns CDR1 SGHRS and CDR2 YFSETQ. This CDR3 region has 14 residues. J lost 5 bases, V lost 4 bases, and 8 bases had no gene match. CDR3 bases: TGCGCCAGCAGCGCGGACAGGATTGCGACTGAAGCTTTCTTT. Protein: CASSADRIATEAFF. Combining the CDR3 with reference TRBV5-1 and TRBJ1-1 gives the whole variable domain KAGVTQTPRYLIKTRGQQVTLSCSPISGHRSVSWYQQTPGQGLQFLFEYFSETQRNKGNFPGRFSGRQFSNSRSEMNVSTLELGDSALYLCASSADRIATEAFFGQGTRLTVV.

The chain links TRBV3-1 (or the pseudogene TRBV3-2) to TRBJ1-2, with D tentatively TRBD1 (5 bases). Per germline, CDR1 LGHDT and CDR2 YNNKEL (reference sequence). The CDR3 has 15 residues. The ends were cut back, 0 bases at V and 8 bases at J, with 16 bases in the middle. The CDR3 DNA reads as TGTGCCAGCAGCCAAGATCTTGCGGGGGTTAGAGGCTACACCTTC. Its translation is CASSQDLAGVRGYTF.

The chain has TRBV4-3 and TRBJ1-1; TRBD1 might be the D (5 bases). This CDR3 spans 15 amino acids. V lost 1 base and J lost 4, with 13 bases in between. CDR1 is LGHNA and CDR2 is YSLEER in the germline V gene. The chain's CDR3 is CASSQGVGGGTEAFF. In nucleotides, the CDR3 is TGCGCCAGCAGCCAAGGGGTGGGCGGGGGCACTGAAGCTTTCTTT.

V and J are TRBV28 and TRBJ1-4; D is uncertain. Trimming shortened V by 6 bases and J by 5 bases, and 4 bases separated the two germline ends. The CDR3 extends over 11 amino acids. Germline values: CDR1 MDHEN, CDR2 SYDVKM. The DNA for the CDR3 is TGTGCCAGCAGGCGAAATGAAAAACTGTTTTTT. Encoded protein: CASRRNEKLFF.

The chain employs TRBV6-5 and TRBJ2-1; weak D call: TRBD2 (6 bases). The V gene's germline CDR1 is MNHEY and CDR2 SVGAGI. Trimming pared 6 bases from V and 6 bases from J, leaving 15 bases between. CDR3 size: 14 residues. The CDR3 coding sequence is TGTGCCAGCAGGCCCACGACTAGACGCAATGAGCAGTTCTTC. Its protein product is CASRPTTRRNEQFF.

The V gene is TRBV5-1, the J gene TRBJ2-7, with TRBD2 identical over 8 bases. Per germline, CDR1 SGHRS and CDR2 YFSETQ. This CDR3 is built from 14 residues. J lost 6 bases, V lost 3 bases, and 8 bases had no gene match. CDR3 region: CASSSNREGPEQYF. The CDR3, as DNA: TGCGCCAGCAGCTCAAACCGGGAGGGACCCGAGCAGTACTTC.

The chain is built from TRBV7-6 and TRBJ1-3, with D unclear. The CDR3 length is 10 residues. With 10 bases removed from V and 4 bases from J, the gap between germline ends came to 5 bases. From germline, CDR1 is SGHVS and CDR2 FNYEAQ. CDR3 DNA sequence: TGTGCCAAGCGAGGAAACACCATATATTTT. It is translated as CAKRGNTIYF.

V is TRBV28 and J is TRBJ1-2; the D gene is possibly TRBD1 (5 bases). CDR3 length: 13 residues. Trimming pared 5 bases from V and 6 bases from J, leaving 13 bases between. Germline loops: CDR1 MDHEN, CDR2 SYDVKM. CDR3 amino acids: CASSLRGSHGYTF. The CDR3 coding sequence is TGTGCCAGCAGTCTAAGGGGCAGCCATGGCTACACCTTC.

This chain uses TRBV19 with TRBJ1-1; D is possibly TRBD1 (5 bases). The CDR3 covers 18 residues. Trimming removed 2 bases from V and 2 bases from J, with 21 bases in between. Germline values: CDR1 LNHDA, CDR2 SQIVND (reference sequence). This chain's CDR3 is CASSINIALRVRNTEAFF. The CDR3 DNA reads TGTGCCAGTAGTATAAATATAGCCCTCAGGGTCAGAAACACTGAAGCTTTCTTT.

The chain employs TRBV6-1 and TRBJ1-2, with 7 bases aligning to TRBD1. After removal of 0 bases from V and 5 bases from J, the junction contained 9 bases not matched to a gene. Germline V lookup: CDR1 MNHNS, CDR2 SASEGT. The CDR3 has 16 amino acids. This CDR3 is CASSEAAAGGSYGYTF. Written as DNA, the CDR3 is TGTGCCAGCAGTGAAGCCGCGGCAGGGGGAAGTTATGGCTACACCTTC.

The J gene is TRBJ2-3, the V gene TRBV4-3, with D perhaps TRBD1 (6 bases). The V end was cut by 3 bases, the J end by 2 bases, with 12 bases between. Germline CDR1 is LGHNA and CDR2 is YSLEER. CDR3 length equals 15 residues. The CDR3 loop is CASSHGQLSTDTQYF. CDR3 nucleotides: TGCGCCAGCAGCCACGGACAGCTCTCCACAGATACGCAGTATTTT.

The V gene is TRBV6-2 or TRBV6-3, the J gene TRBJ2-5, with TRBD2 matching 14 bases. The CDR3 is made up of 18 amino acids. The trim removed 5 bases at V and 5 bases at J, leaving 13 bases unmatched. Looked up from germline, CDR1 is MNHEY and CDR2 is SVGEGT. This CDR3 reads CASSTRLAGGPRGETQYF. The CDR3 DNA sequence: TGTGCCAGCAGTACCCGACTAGCGGGAGGGCCAAGGGGGGAGACCCAGTACTTC.

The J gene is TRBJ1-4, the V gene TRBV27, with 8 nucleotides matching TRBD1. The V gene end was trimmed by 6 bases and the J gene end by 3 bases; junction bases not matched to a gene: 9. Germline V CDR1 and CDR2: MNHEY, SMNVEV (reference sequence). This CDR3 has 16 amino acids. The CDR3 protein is CASSSQGAIPNEKLFF. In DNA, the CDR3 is TGTGCCAGCAGCTCCCAGGGGGCAATCCCTAATGAAAAACTGTTTTTT.